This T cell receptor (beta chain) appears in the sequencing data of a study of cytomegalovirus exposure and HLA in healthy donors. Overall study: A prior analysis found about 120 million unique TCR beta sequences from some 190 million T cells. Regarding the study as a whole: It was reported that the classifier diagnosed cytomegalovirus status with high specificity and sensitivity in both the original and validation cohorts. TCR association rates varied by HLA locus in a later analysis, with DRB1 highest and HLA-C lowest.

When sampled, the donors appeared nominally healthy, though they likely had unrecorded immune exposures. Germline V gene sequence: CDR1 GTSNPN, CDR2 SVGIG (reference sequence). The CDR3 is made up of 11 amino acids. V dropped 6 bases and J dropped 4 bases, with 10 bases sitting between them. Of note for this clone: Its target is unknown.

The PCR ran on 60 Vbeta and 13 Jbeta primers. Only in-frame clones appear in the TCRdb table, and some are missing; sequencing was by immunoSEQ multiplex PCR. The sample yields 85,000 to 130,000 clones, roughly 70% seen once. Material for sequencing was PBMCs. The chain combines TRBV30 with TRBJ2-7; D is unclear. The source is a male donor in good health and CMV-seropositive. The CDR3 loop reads CACSVNYEQYF. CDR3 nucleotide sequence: TGTGCCTGCTCAGTGAATTACGAGCAGTACTTC. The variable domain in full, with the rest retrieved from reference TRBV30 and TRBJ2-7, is SQTIHQWPATLVQPVGSPLSLECTVEGTSNPNLYWYRQAAGRGLQLLFYSVGIGQISSEVPQNLSASRPQDRQFILSSKKLLLSDSGFYLCACSVNYEQYFGPGTRLTVT.